This T cell receptor beta chain emerged from a study of blood T cell repertoires in COVID-19. On the study more broadly: Sites across the United States, Italy and Spain contributed samples from acute and convalescent COVID-19. T cells, B-cell-depleted T cells, or PBMCs supplied cDNA or gDNA.

V was pared by 5 bases and J by 5 bases, with 9 bases of the junction left unmatched. CDR3 length: 15 residues. Germline V CDR1 and CDR2: MNHEY, SVGAGI. Source study methods: Estimation of nucleated cell counts relied on the amplification of reference gene primers. Sequencing used immunoSEQ multiplex PCR; TCRdb keeps in-frame clones, though not all of them. V, J and clone size were drawn from that table, and D and trimming were deduced from the DNA. The sample lists 50,000 to 75,000 clones, 80% to 90% occurring once. Specimen: peripheral blood. This clonotype was sampled from a man aged 55-75 years with acute or convalescent COVID-19. The chain uses TRBV6-5 and TRBJ2-3; 8 nucleotides line up with TRBD2. The CDR3 reads CASSTGGGAIDTQYF. The CDR3 DNA follows: TGTGCCAGCAGTACCGGGGGGGGAGCAATAGATACGCAGTATTTT.